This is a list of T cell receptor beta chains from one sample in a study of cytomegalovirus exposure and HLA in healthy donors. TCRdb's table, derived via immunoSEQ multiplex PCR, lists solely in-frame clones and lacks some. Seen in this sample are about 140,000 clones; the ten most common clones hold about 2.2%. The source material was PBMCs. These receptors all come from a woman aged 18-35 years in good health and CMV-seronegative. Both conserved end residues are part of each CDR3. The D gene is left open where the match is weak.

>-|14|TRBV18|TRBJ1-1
CASSPLQGETEAFF
TGTGCCAGCTCACCACTACAGGGAGAAACTGAAGCTTTCTTT
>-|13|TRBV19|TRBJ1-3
CASSTGVGNTIYF
TGTGCCAGTAGTACAGGGGTTGGAAACACCATATATTTT
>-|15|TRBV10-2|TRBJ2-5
CASSDWGRVQETQYF
TGCGCCAGCAGTGATTGGGGGCGCGTCCAAGAGACCCAGTACTTC
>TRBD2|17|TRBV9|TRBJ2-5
CASSVAGTSGSGETQYF
TGTGCCAGCAGCGTAGCTGGGACTAGCGGGAGTGGAGAGACCCAGTACTTC
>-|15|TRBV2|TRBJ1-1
CASSKFGQPNTEAFF
TGTGCCAGCAGTAAATTCGGACAGCCGAACACTGAAGCTTTCTTT
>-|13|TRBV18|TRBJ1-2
CASSPPGGYGYTF
TGTGCCAGCTCACCACCAGGAGGGTATGGCTACACCTTC
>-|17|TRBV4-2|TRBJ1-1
CASSHDAAGALGTEAFF
TGTGCCAGCAGCCATGACGCGGCAGGGGCCCTGGGGACTGAAGCTTTCTTT
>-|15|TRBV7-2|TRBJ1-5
CASSSAGYSNQPQHF
TGTGCCAGCAGCTCCGCCGGGTATAGCAATCAGCCCCAGCATTTT
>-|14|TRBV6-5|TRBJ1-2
CASSYYSGNYGYTF
TGTGCCAGCAGTTACTACTCAGGGAACTATGGCTACACCTTC
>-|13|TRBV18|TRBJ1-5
CASSPQGDQPQHF
TGTGCCAGCTCACCTCAGGGCGATCAGCCCCAGCATTTT
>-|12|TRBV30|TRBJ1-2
CAWSVTGYGYTF
TGTGCCTGGAGTGTAACTGGCTATGGCTACACCTTC
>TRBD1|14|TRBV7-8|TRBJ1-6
CASSPRGMGSPLHF
TGTGCCAGCAGCCCCAGGGGGATGGGGTCACCCCTCCACTTT
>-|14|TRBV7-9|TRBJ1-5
CASSPQGGNQPQHF
TGTGCCAGCAGCCCACAGGGCGGCAATCAGCCCCAGCATTTT
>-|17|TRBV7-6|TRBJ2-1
CASRPDEGGGSYNEQFF
TGTGCCAGCCGGCCGGACGAGGGGGGGGGCTCCTACAATGAGCAGTTCTTC
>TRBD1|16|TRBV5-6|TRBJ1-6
CASSWGLGQAKSPLHF
TGTGCCAGCAGCTGGGGATTAGGACAGGCAAAATCACCCCTCCACTTT
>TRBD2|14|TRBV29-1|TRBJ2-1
CSVERTSGHNEQFF
TGCAGCGTTGAAAGGACTAGCGGACACAATGAGCAGTTCTTC
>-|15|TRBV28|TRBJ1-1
CASSTTGIMHTEAFF
TGTGCCAGCAGTACTACAGGGATCATGCACACTGAAGCTTTCTTT
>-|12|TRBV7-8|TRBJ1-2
CASSLEGYGYTF
TGTGCCAGCAGCTTAGAGGGGTATGGCTACACCTTC
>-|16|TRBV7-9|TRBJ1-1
CASSLERWRGGTEAFF
TGTGCCAGCAGCTTAGAAAGGTGGAGGGGCGGCACTGAAGCTTTCTTT
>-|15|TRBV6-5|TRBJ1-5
CASSYSGQSNQPQHF
TGTGCCAGCAGTTACTCTGGACAAAGCAATCAGCCCCAGCATTTT